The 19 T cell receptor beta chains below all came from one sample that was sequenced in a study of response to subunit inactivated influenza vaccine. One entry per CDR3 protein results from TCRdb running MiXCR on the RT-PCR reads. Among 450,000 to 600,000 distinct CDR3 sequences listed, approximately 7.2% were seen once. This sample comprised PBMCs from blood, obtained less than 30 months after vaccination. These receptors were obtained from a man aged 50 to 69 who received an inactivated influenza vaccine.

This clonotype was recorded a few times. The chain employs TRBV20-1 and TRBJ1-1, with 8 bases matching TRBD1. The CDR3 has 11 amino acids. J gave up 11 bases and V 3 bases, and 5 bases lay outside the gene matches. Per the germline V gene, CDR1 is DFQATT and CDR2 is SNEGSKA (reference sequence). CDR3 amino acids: CSASRQGKAFF. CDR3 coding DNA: TGCAGTGCTAGTAGACAGGGGAAGGCTTTCTTT.

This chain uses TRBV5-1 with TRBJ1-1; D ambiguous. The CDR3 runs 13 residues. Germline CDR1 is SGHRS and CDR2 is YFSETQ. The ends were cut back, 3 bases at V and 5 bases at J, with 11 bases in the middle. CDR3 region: CASSYTEGTEAFF. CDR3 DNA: TGCGCCAGCAGCTACACAGAAGGGACTGAAGCTTTCTTT.

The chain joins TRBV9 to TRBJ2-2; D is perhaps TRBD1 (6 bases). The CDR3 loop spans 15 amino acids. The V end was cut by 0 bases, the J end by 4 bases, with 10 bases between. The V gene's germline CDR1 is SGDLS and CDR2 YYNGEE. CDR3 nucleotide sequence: TGTGCCAGCAGCGTAGCACAGGGAAGCACCGGGGAGCTGTTTTTT. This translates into CASSVAQGSTGELFF. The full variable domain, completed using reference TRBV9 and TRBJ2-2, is DSGVTQTPKHLITATGQRVTLRCSPRSGDLSVYWYQQSLDQGLQFLIQYYNGEERAKGNILERFSAQQFPDLHSELNLSSLELGDSALYFCASSVAQGSTGELFFGEGSRLTVL.

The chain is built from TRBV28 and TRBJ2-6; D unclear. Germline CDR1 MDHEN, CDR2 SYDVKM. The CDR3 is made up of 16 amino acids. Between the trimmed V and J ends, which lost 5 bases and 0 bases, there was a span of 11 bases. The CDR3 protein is CASSPWTLSGANVLTF. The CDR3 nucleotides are TGTGCCAGCAGTCCTTGGACCCTCTCTGGGGCCAACGTCCTGACTTTC.

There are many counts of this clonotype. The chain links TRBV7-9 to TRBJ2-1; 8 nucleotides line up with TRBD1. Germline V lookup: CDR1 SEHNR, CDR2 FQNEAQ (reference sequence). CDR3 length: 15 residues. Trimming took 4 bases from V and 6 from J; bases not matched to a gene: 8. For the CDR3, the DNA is TGTGCCAGCAGCTCTTGGACAGGGTCGATCAATGAGCAGTTCTTC. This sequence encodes CASSSWTGSINEQFF.

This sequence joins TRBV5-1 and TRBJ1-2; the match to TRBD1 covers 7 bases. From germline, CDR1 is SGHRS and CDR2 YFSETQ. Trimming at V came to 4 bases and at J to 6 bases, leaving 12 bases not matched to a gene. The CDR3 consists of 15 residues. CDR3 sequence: CASSPTGAPLDGYTF. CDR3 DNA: TGCGCCAGCAGCCCTACAGGGGCTCCCTTAGATGGCTACACCTTC.

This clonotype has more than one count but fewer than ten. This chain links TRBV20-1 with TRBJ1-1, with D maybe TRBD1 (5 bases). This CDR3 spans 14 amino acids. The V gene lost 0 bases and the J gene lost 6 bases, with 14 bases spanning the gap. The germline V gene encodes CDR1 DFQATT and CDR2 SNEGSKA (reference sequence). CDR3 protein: CSARDGAGWAEAFF. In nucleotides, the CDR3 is TGCAGTGCTAGAGATGGGGCAGGGTGGGCTGAAGCTTTCTTT.

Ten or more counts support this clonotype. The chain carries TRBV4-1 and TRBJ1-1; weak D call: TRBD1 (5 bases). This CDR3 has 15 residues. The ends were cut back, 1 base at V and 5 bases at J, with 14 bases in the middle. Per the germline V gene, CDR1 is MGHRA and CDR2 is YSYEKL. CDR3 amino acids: CASSQGGGRRTEAFF. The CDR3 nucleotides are TGCGCCAGCAGCCAAGGGGGGGGACGGAGGACTGAAGCTTTCTTT.

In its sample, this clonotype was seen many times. The CDR3 reads CASSYSRGPLNGYTF. DNA of the CDR3: TGTGCCAGCAGTTACTCGAGGGGGCCCCTCAATGGCTACACCTTC. The rearrangement joins TRBV6-5 to TRBJ1-2; 7 bases are a match to TRBD1. The CDR3 sequence is 15 residues long. Germline loops: CDR1 MNHEY, CDR2 SVGAGI. V lost 0 bases and J lost 6; bases outside the gene matches: 7.

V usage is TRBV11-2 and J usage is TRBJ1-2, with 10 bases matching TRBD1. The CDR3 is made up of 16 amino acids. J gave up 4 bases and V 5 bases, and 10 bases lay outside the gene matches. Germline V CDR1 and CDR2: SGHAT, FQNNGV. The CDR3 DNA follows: TGTGCCAGCAGCCCATACTCGACAGGGGGCTTCTATGGCTACACCTTC. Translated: CASSPYSTGGFYGYTF.

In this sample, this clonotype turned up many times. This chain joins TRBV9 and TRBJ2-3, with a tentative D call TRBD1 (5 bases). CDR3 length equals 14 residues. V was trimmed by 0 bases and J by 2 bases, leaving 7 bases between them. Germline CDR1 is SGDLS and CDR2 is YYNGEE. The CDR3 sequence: CASSVGQHTDTQYF. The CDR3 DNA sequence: TGTGCCAGCAGCGTAGGACAGCACACAGATACGCAGTATTTT.

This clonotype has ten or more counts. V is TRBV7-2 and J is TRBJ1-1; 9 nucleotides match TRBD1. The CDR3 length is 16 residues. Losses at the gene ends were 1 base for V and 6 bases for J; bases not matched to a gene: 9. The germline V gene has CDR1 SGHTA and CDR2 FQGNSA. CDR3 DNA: TGTGCCAGCAGCTTAGGTACGATACAGGGGGCCTCTGAAGCTTTCTTT. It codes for CASSLGTIQGASEAFF.

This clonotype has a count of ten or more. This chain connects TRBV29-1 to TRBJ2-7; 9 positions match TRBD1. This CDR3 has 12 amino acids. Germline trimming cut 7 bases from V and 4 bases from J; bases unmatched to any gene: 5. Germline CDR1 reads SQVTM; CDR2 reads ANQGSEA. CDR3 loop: CSAGTGRYEQYF. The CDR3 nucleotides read TGCAGCGCCGGGACAGGGCGTTACGAGCAGTACTTC.

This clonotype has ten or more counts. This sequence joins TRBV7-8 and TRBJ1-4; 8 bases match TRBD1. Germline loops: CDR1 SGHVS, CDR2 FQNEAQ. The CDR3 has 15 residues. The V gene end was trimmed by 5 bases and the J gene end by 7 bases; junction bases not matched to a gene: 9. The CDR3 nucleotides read TGTGCCAGCAGCCCCAGGACAGGGACCGGTGAAAAACTGTTTTTT. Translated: CASSPRTGTGEKLFF.

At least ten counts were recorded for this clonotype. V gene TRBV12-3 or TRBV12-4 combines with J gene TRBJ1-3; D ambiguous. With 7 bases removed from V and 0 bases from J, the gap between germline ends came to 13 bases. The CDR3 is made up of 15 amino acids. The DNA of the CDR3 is TGTGCCAGCACCTCCCTCAAGAGCTCTGGAAACACCATATATTTT. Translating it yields CASTSLKSSGNTIYF.

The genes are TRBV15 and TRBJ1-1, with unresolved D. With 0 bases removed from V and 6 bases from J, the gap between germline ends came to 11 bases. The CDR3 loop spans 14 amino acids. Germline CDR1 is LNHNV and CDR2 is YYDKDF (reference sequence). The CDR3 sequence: CATSRDRAVAEAFF. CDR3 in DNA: TGTGCCACCAGCAGAGATAGGGCAGTCGCTGAAGCTTTCTTT.

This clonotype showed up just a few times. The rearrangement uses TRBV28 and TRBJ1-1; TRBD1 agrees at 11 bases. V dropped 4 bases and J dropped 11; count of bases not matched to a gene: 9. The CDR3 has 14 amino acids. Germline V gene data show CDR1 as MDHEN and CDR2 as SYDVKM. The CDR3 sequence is CASSSPGQGAWAFF. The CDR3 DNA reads TGTGCCAGCAGTTCGCCCGGACAGGGGGCGTGGGCTTTCTTT.

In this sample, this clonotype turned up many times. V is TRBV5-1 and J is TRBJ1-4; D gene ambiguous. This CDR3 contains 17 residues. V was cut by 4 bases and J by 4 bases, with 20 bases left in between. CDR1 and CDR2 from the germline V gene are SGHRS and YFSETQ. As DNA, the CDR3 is TGCGCCAGCAGCCAGGAGGGAAGGACGGGCATTAATGAAAAACTGTTTTTT. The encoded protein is CASSQEGRTGINEKLFF.

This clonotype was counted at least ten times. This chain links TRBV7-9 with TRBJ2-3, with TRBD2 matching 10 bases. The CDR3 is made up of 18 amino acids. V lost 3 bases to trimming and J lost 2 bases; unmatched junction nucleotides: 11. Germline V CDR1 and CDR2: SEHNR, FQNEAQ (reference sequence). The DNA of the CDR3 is TGTGCCAGCAGCTTCGGGCTAGCGGGAGTTCACCTCACAGATACGCAGTATTTT. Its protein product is CASSFGLAGVHLTDTQYF.